The table lists the clone carrying this TCR beta chain with a few counts. For the second PCR, which ran for roughly 6 to 11 cycles, a sample-barcoded 5' primer and a J-beta primer mix were used. From the 5' RACE reads, TCRdb called clonotypes with MiXCR, one entry per CDR3 protein. In the table there are 780,000 or so distinct CDR3 sequences, roughly three fifths of which are singletons. These data belong to a study of blood T cells in healthy people across ages. This receptor was taken from a man aged 35-49 years in good health. Source material: blood.

CDR3 sequence reads: CASRPQDREIYNEQFF. CDR3 DNA: TGTGCCAGCAGACCACAGGACAGGGAGATATACAATGAGCAGTTCTTC. The chain carries TRBV7-8 and TRBJ2-1; TRBD1 matches 8 bases. The J segment lost 4 bases and the V segment lost 6 bases, leaving 11 bases of the junction unmatched. Germline V gene lookup returns CDR1 SGHVS and CDR2 FQNEAQ. This CDR3 spans 16 amino acids.